These 3 T cell receptor beta chains were all obtained from the same sample, sequenced in a study of blood T cell repertoires in COVID-19. Clones were sequenced by immunoSEQ multiplex PCR, and TCRdb holds only the in-frame ones, with some missing. The sample carries about 460,000 clones, less than 90% recorded once. Sequencing input: PBMCs or T cells enriched from blood (not recorded which). These receptors were collected from a woman aged 55-75 years who had recovered from COVID-19.

The rearrangement uses TRBV2 and TRBJ1-6; TRBD1 matches 10 bases. The CDR3 runs to 16 residues. V gave up 4 bases and J gave up 6 bases; unmatched junction bases: 6. Per germline, CDR1 SNHLY and CDR2 FYNNEI. The CDR3 region is CASSVGQGGPNSPLHF. For the CDR3, the DNA is TGTGCCAGCAGTGTCGGACAGGGGGGCCCTAATTCACCCCTCCACTTT.

The chain links TRBV28 to TRBJ1-3; D is possibly TRBD1 (6 bases). The V and J ends lost 9 bases and 5 bases respectively, with 20 bases between them. The germline CDR1 and CDR2 sequences are MDHEN and SYDVKM. This CDR3 contains 15 residues. This chain's CDR3 is CASTLGGRGRNTIYF. CDR3 sequence (DNA): TGTGCCAGTACACTCGGTGGCAGGGGTAGAAACACCATATATTTT.

The V call is TRBV5-1, the J call TRBJ2-3; D not resolved. V lost 0 bases and J 6 bases, leaving 5 bases between the germline ends. Germline V gives CDR1 SGHRS, CDR2 YFSETQ. This CDR3 has 12 residues. CDR3 in DNA: TGCGCCAGCAGCTTGGCGTTTGATACGCAGTATTTT. Its translation is CASSLAFDTQYF.